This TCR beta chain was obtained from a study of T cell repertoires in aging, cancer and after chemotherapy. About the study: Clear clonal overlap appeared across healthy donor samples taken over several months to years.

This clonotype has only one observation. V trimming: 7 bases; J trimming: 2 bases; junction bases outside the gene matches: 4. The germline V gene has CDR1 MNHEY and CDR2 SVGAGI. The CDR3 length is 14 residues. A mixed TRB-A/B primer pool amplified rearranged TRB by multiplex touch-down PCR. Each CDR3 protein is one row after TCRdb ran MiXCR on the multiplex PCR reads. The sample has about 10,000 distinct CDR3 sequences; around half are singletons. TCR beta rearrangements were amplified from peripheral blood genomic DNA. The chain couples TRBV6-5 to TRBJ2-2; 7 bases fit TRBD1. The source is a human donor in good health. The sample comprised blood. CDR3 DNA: TGTGCCAGCACCCGACAGGGCAACACCGGGGAGCTGTTTTTT. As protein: CASTRQGNTGELFF.